Listed here is a single T cell receptor (beta chain). This sample stems from a study of shared T cell receptors in the human thymus. Sequencing used immunoSEQ multiplex PCR; TCRdb keeps in-frame clones, though not all of them. This sample yields more than 550,000 clones, of which around 87% are seen a single time; under 0.01% belongs to the top ten. Germline V gene sequence: CDR1 MDHEN, CDR2 SYDVKM. The CDR3 sequence is 14 residues long. J lost 5 bases, V lost 5 bases, and 6 bases had no gene match. These same records also appear under a second study, on human thymus T cells. That investigation notes: Thymus was obtained from resections taken during corrective heart surgery. Thymic repertoires overlap heavily among unrelated individuals, related research has reported.

Source material: thymocytes. The source of this sequence is a boy in the first two years of life with a congenital heart defect. This chain uses TRBV28 with TRBJ1-5, with 7 bases lining up with TRBD1. This CDR3 is CASSPRRGHQPQHF. The CDR3 DNA follows: TGTGCCAGCAGTCCAAGAAGGGGGCATCAGCCCCAGCATTTT.